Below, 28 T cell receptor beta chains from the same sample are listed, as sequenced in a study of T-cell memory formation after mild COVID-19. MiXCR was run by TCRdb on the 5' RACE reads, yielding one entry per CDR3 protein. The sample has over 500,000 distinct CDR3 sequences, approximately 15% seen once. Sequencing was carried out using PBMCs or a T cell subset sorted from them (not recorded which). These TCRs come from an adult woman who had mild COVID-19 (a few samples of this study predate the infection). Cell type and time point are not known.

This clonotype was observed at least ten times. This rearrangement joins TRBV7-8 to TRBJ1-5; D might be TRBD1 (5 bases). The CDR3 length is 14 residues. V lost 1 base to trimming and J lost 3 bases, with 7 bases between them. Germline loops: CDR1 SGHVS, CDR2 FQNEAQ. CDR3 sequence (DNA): TGTGCCAGCAGCTTAGGAGGGGTCAATCAGCCCCAGCATTTT. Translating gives CASSLGGVNQPQHF.

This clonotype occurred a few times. This CDR3 reads CASSSGQGVVYTEAFF. CDR3 DNA sequence: TGCGCCAGCAGCTCGGGACAGGGGGTAGTGTATACTGAAGCTTTCTTT. The J gene is TRBJ1-1, the V gene TRBV5-1; 11 bases map to TRBD1. CDR1 is SGHRS, CDR2 YFSETQ, per germline. CDR3 length: 16 amino acids. J lost 5 bases, V lost 3 bases, and 9 bases had no gene match.

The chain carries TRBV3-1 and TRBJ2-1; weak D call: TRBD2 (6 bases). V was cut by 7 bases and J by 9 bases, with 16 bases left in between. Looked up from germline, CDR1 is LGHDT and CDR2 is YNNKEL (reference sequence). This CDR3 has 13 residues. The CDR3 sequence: CASTQLAGGEQFF. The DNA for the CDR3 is TGTGCCAGCACCCAGCTAGCCGGGGGTGAGCAGTTCTTC.

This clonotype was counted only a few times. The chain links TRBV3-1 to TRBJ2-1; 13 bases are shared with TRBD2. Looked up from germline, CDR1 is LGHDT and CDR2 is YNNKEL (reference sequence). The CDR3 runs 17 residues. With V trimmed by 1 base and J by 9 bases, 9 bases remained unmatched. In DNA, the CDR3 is TGTGCCAGCAGCCAAGGATCGCGACTAGCGGGGGGAGGTGAGCAGTTCTTC. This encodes CASSQGSRLAGGGEQFF.

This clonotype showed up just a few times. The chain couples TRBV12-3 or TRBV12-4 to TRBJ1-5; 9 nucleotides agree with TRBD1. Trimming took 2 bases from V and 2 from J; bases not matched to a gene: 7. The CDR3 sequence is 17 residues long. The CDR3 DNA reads TGTGCCAGCAGTTTATCGCCGGACAGGGGAGGCAATCAGCCCCAGCATTTT. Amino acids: CASSLSPDRGGNQPQHF.

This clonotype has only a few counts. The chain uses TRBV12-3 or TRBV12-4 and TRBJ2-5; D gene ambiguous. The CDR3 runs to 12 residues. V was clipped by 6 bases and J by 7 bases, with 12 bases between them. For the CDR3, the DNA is TGTGCCAGCAGCCAGCGTAAGGGGACCCAGTACTTC. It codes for CASSQRKGTQYF.

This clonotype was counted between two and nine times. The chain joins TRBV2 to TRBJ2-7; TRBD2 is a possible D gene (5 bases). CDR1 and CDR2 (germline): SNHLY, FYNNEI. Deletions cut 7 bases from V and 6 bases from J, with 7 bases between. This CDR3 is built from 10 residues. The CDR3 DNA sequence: TGTGCCAGCAACGGAGGCGAGCAGTACTTC. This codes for CASNGGEQYF.

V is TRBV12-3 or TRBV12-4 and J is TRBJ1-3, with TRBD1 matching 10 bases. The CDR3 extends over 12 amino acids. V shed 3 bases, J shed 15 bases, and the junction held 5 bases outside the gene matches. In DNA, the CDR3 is TGTGCCAGCAGTTTGGCCGGGACAGGGGCATATTTT. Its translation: CASSLAGTGAYF.

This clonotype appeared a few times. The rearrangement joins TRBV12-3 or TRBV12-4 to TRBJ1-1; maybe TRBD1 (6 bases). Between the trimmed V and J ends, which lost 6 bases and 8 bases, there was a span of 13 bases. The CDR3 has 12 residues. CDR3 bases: TGTGCCAGCAGCCCACAGGGTCTAGAAGCTTTCTTT. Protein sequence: CASSPQGLEAFF.

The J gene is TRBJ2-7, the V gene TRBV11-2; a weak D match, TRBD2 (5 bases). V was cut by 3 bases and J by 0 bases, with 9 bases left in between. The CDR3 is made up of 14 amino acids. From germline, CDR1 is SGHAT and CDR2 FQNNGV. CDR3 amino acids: CASSLERTSYEQYF. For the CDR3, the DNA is TGTGCCAGCAGCTTGGAGCGGACCTCCTACGAGCAGTACTTC.

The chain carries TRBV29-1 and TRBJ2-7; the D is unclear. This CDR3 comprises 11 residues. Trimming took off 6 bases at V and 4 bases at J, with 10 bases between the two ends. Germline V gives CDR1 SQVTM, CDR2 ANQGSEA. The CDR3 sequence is CSVVTDYEQYF. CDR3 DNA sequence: TGCAGCGTCGTGACGGATTACGAGCAGTACTTC.

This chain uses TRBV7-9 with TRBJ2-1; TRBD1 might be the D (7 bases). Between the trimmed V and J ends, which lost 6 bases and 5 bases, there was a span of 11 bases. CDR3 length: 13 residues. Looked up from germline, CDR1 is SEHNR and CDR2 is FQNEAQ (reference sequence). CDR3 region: CASRGGQNNEQFF. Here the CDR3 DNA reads TGTGCCAGCAGGGGGGGACAGAACAATGAGCAGTTCTTC.

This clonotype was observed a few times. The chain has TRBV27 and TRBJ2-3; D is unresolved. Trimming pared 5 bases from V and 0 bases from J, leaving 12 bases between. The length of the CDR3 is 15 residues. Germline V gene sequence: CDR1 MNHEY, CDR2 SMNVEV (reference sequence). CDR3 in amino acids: CASSPQVSSTDTQYF. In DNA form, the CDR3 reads TGTGCCAGCAGTCCCCAGGTGTCTAGCACAGATACGCAGTATTTT.

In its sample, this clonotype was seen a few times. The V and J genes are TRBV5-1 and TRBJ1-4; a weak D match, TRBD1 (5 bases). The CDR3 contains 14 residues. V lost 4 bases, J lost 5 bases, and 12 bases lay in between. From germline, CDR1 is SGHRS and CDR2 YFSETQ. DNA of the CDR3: TGCGCCAGCAGCCAAGACAGACCCAATGAAAAACTGTTTTTT. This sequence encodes CASSQDRPNEKLFF. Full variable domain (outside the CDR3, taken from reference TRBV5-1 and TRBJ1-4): KAGVTQTPRYLIKTRGQQVTLSCSPISGHRSVSWYQQTPGQGLQFLFEYFSETQRNKGNFPGRFSGRQFSNSRSEMNVSTLELGDSALYLCASSQDRPNEKLFFGSGTQLSVL.

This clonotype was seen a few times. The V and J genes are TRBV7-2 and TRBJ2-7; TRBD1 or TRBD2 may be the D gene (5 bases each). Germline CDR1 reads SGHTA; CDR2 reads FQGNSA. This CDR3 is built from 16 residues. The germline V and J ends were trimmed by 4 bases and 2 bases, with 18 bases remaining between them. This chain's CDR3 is CASSSVGAADPYEQYF. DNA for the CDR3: TGTGCCAGCAGCTCAGTCGGGGCAGCGGACCCCTACGAGCAGTACTTC.

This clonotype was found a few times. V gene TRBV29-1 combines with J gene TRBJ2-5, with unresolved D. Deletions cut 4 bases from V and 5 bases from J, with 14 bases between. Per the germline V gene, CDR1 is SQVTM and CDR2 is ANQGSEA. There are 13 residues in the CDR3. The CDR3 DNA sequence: TGCAGCGTTGGAACATTATCGAAGGAGACCCAGTACTTC. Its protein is CSVGTLSKETQYF.

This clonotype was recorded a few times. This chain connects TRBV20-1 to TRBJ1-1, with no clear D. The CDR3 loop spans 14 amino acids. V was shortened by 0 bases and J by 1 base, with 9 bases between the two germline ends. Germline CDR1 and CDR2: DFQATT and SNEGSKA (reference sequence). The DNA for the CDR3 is TGCAGTGCTAGAGATCAGAATCAGAACACTGAAGCTTTCTTT. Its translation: CSARDQNQNTEAFF.

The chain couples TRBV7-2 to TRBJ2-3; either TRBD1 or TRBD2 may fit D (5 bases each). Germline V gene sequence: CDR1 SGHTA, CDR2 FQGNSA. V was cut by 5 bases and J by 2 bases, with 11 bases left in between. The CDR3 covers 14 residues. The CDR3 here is CASSQGPYTDTQYF. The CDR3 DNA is TGTGCCAGCAGCCAGGGACCATACACAGATACGCAGTATTTT.

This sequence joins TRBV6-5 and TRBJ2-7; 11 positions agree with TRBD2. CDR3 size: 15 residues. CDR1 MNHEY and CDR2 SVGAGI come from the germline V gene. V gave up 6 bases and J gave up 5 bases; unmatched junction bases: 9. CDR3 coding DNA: TGTGCCAGCAGGGCACTAGCGGGAGCTGCCCACGAGCAGTACTTC. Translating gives CASRALAGAAHEQYF.

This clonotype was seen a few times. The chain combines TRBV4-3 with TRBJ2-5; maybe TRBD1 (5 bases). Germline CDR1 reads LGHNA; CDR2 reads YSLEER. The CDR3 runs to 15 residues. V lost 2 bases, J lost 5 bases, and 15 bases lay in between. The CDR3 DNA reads TGCGCCAGCAGCCAATATTTCCAGCAGGGCGAGACCCAGTACTTC. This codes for CASSQYFQQGETQYF.

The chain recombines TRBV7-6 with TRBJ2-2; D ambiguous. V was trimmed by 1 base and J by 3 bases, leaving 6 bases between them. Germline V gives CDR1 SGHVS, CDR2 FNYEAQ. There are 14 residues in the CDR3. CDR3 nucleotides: TGTGCCAGCAGCTTAGAGGGCTACACCGGGGAGCTGTTTTTT. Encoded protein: CASSLEGYTGELFF.

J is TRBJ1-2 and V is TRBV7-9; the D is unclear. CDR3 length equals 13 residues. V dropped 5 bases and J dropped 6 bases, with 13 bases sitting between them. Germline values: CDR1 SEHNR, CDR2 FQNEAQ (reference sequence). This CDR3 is CASSDKSSDGYTF. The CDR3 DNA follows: TGTGCCAGCAGCGATAAATCTTCAGATGGCTACACCTTC.

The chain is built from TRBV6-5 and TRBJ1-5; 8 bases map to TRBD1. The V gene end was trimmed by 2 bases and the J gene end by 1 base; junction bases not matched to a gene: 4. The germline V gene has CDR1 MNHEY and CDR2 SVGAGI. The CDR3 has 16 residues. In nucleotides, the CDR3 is TGTGCCAGCAGTTACGGGCGGACAGGGAGCAATCAGCCCCAGCATTTT. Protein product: CASSYGRTGSNQPQHF.

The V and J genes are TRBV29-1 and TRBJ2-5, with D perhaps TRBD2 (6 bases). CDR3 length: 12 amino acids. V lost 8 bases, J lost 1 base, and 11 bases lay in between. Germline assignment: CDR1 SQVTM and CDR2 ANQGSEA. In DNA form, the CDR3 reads TGCAGCTGGAGGGAAGCCCAAGAGACCCAGTACTTC. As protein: CSWREAQETQYF.

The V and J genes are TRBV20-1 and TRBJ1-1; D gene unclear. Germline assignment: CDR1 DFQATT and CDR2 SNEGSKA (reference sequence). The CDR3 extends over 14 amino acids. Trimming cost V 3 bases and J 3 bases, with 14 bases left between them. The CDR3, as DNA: TGCAGTGCTAGGGTGGCAGCTCGTCACACTGAAGCTTTCTTT. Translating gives CSARVAARHTEAFF.

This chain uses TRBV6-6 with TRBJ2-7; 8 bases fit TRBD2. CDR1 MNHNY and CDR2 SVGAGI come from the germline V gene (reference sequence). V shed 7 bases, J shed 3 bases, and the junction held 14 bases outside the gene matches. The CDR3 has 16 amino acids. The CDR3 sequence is CASTKWAAGVVYEQYF. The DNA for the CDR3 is TGTGCCAGCACCAAATGGGCAGCGGGGGTGGTCTACGAGCAGTACTTC.

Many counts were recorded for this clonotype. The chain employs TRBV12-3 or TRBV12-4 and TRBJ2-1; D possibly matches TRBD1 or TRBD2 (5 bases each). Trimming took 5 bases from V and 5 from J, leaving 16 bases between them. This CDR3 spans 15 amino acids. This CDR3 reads CASSHRDHPHNEQFF. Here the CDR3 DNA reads TGTGCCAGCAGTCACCGGGACCACCCTCACAATGAGCAGTTCTTC.

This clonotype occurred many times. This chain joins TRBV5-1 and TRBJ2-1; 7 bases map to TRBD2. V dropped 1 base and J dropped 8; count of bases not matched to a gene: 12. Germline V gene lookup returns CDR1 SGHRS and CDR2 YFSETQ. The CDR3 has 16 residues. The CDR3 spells CASSLRGSQAGYEQFF. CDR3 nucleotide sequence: TGCGCCAGCAGCTTGAGGGGCTCTCAAGCGGGGTATGAGCAGTTCTTC.